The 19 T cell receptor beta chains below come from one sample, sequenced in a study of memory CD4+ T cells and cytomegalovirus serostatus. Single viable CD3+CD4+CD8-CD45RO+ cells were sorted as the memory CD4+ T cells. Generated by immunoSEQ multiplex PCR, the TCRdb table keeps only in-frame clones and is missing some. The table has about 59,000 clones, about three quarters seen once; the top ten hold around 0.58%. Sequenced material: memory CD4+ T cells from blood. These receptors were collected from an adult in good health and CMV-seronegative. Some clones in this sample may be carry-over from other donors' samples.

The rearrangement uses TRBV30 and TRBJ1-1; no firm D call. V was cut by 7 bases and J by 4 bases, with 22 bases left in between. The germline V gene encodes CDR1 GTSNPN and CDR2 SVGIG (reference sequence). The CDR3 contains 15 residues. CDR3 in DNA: TGTGCCTCACACCTGCCTGCAGGAAGGGTCACTGAAGCTTTCTTT. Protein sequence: CASHLPAGRVTEAFF.

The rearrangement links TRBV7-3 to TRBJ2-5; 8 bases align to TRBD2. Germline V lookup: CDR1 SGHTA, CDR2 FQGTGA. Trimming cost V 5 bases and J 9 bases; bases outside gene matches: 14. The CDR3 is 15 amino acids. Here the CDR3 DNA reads TGTGCCAGCAGCCCCTCGACTAGCGATTCTGGGGCCCAGTACTTC. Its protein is CASSPSTSDSGAQYF.

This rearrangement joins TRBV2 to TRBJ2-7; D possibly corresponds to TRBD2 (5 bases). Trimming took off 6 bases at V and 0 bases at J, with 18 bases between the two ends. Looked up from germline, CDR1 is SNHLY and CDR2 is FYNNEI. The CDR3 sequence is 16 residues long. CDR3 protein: CASRDGLGRGSYEQYF. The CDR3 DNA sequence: TGTGCCAGCAGGGACGGCTTGGGGAGAGGCTCCTACGAGCAGTACTTC. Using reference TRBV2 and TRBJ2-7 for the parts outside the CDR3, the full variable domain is EPEVTQTPSHQVTQMGQEVILRCVPISNHLYFYWYRQILGQKVEFLVSFYNNEISEKSEIFDDQFSVERPDGSNFTLKIRSTKLEDSAMYFCASRDGLGRGSYEQYFGPGTRLTVT.

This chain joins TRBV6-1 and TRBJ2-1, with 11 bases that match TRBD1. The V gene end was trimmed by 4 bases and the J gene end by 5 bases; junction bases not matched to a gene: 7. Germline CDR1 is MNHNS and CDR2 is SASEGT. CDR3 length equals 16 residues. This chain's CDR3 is CASSGWTGGGHNEQFF. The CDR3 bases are TGTGCCAGCAGTGGATGGACAGGGGGCGGCCACAATGAGCAGTTCTTC.

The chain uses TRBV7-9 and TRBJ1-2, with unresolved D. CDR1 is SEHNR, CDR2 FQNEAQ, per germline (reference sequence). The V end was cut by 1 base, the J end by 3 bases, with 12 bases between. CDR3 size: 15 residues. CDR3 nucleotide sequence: TGTGCCAGCAGCTTAGTACCAGGTCGGGACTATGGCTACACCTTC. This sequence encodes CASSLVPGRDYGYTF.

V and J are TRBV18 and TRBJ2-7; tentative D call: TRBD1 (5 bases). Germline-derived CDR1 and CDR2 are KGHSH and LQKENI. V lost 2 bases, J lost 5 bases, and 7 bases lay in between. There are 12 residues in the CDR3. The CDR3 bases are TGTGCCAGCTCACCAGACAGTCACGAGCAGTACTTC. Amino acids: CASSPDSHEQYF.

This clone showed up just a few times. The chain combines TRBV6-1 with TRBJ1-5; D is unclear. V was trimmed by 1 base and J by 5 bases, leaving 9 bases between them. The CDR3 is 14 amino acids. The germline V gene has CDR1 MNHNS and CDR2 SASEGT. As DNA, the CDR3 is TGTGCCAGCAGTGAAGTGGGGTTCGATCAGCCCCAGCATTTT. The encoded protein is CASSEVGFDQPQHF.

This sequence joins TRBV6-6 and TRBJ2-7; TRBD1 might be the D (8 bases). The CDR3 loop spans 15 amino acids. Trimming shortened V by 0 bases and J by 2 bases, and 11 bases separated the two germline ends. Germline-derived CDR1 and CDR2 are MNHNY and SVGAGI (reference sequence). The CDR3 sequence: CASSYSQGGTYEQYF. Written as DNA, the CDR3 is TGTGCCAGCAGTTACTCACAGGGGGGGACCTACGAGCAGTACTTC.

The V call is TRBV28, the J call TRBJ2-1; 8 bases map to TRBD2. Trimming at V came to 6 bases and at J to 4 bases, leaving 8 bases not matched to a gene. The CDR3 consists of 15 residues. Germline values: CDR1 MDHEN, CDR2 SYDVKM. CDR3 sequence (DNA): TGTGCCAGCAGAACCGGGACTAGGGGGTACAATGAGCAGTTCTTC. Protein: CASRTGTRGYNEQFF.

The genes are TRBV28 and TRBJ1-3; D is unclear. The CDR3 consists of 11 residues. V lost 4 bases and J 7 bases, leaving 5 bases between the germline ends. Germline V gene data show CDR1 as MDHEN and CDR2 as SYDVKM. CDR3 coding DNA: TGTGCCAGCAGTTCAAGGAACACCATATATTTT. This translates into CASSSRNTIYF.

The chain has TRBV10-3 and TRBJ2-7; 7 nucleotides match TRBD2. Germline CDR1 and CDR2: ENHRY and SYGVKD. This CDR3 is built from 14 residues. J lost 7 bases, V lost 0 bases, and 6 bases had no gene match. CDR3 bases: TGTGCCATCAGTGAGTCTGGGGGGGAGGGGGAGCAGTACTTC. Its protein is CAISESGGEGEQYF.

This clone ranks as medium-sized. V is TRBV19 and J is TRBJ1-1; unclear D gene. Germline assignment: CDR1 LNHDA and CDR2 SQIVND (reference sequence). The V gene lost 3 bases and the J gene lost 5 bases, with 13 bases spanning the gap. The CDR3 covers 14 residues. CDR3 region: CASSMYGTGTEAFF. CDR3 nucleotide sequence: TGTGCCAGTAGTATGTACGGAACGGGGACTGAAGCTTTCTTT.

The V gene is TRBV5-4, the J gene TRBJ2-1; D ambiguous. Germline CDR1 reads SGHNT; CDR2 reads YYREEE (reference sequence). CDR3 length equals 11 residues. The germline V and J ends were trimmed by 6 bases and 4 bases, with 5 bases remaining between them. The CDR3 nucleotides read TGTGCCAGCACCTTTTACAATGAGCAGTTCTTC. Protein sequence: CASTFYNEQFF.

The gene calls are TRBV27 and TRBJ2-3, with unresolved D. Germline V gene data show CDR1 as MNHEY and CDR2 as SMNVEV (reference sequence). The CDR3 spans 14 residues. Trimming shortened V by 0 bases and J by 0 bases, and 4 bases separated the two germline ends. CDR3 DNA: TGTGCCAGCAGTTTATCATCTAGCACAGATACGCAGTATTTT. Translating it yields CASSLSSSTDTQYF.

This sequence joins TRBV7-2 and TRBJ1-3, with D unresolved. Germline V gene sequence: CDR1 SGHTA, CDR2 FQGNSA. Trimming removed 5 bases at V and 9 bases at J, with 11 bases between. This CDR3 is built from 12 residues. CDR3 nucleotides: TGTGCCAGCAGCCTCCCGTACGGCACCATATATTTT. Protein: CASSLPYGTIYF.

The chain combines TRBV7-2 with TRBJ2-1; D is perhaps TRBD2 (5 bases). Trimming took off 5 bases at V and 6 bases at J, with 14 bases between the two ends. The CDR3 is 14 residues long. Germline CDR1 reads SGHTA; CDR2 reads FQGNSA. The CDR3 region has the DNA TGTGCCAGCAGCCCCTCGGGTGGAGGCAATGAGCAGTTCTTC. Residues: CASSPSGGGNEQFF. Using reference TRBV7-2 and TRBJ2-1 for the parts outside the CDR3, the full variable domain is GAGVSQSPSNKVTEKGKDVELRCDPISGHTALYWYRQSLGQGLEFLIYFQGNSAPDKSGLPSDRFSAERTGGSVSTLTIQRTQQEDSAVYLCASSPSGGGNEQFFGPGTRLTVL.

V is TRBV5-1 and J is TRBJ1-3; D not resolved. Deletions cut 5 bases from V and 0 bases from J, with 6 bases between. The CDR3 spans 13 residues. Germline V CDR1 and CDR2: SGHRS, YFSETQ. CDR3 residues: CASSSDSGNTIYF. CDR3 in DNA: TGCGCCAGCAGTTCGGACTCTGGAAACACCATATATTTT.

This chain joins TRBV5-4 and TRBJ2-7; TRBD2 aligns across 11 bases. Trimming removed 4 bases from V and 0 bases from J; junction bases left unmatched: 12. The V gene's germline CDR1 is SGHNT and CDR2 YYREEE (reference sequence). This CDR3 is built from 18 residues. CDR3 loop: CASSRIGLAGGFSYEQYF. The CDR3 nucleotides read TGTGCCAGCAGCCGGATAGGGCTAGCGGGGGGTTTCTCCTACGAGCAGTACTTC.

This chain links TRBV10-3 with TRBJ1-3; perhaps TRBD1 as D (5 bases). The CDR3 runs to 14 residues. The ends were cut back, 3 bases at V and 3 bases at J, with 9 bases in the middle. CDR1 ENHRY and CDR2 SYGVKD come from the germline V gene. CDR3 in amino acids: CAISDRVVGNTIYF. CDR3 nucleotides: TGTGCCATCAGTGACAGGGTTGTTGGAAACACCATATATTTT.